These T cell receptor beta chains were read from a single sample in a study of CD8+CD57+ T cells in acquired aplastic anemia. TCRdb ran MiXCR on the reads and lists one entry per CDR3 protein. The sample carries roughly 420,000 distinct CDR3 sequences, roughly 68% recorded once. Sequenced material: sorted CD4+, CD8+, or CD8+CD57+ T cells (not recorded which) from PBMCs. These TCRs come from a human donor in good health, serving as a control. Both conserved end residues are part of each CDR3. A D gene is named only where the DNA matches it firmly. Not all rows give a size; the values are once, few, many and, for expanded clones, a class.

V gene: TRBV10-1
J gene: TRBJ2-7
clone size: NA
D gene: NA
CDR3 protein: CASRSRESGEQYF
CDR3 DNA: TGCGCCAGCAGGTCCCGTGAGTCGGGCGAGCAGTACTTC

V gene: TRBV2
J gene: TRBJ2-7
clone size: NA
D gene: NA
CDR3 protein: CASRDEGSYYEQYF
CDR3 DNA: TGTGCCAGCAGGGACGAGGGCAGCTATTACGAGCAGTACTTC

V gene: TRBV5-1
J gene: TRBJ2-5
clone size: few
D gene: TRBD1
CDR3 protein: CASCLRTGGKETQYF
CDR3 DNA: TGCGCCAGTTGCTTAAGGACAGGCGGTAAAGAGACCCAGTACTTC

V gene: TRBV7-9
J gene: TRBJ2-2
clone size: NA
D gene: TRBD1
CDR3 protein: CASSLGQGSNTGELFF
CDR3 DNA: TGTGCCAGCAGCTTAGGACAGGGTTCGAACACCGGGGAGCTGTTTTTT

V gene: TRBV9
J gene: TRBJ2-5
clone size: NA
D gene: NA
CDR3 protein: CASSVVVTSRGRHF
CDR3 DNA: TGTGCCAGCAGCGTAGTGGTGACAAGCCGAGGGAGACACTTC

V gene: TRBV6-2/TRBV6-3
J gene: TRBJ2-3
clone size: many
D gene: TRBD2
CDR3 protein: CASSNQRLAFLDTQYF
CDR3 DNA: TGTGCCAGCAGCAACCAGCGACTAGCGTTCTTAGATACGCAGTATTTT

V gene: TRBV6-4
J gene: TRBJ1-6
clone size: many
D gene: NA
CDR3 protein: CASSAGNRDNSPLHF
CDR3 DNA: TGTGCCAGCAGTGCAGGGAACAGAGATAATTCACCCCTCCACTTT

V gene: TRBV5-1
J gene: TRBJ1-2
clone size: NA
D gene: TRBD1
CDR3 protein: CASSERGTDGYTF
CDR3 DNA: TGCGCCAGCAGCGAACGGGGGACAGATGGCTACACCTTC

V gene: TRBV20-1
J gene: TRBJ1-4
clone size: once
D gene: NA
CDR3 protein: CSALVSRGSEKLFF
CDR3 DNA: TGCAGTGCCCTAGTCTCGAGGGGTAGCGAAAAACTGTTTTTT

V gene: TRBV7-9
J gene: TRBJ1-4
clone size: once
D gene: TRBD1
CDR3 protein: CASSFLGQDYNEQF
CDR3 DNA: TGTGCCAGCAGCTTCCTAGGACAGGATTACAATGAGCAGTTT

V gene: TRBV20-1
J gene: TRBJ1-2
clone size: NA
D gene: NA
CDR3 protein: CSVIESTGGTF
CDR3 DNA: TGCAGTGTTATAGAGAGCACAGGCGGCACCTTC

V gene: TRBV19
J gene: TRBJ2-5
clone size: NA
D gene: TRBD1
CDR3 protein: CASSSDRVSGEAQYF
CDR3 DNA: TGTGCCAGCAGCTCAGACAGGGTCTCAGGAGAGGCCCAGTACTTC

V gene: TRBV20-1
J gene: TRBJ1-2
clone size: NA
D gene: NA
CDR3 protein: CSARAEGELAYGYTF
CDR3 DNA: TGCAGTGCTAGAGCGGAGGGGGAGTTAGCCTATGGCTACACCTTC

V gene: TRBV7-3
J gene: TRBJ1-6
clone size: NA
D gene: NA
CDR3 protein: CASSQGIQETQLHF
CDR3 DNA: TGTGCCAGCAGCCAAGGGATCCAAGAGACACAGCTCCACTTT

V gene: TRBV9
J gene: TRBJ2-2
clone size: NA
D gene: TRBD1
CDR3 protein: CASSVGEGGGYGLFF
CDR3 DNA: TGTGCCAGCAGCGTAGGGGAAGGGGGCGGCTATGGCTTGTTTTTT

V gene: TRBV7-8
J gene: TRBJ1-2
clone size: NA
D gene: NA
CDR3 protein: CASTRDTVGTEAF
CDR3 DNA: TGTGCCAGCACCCGAGACACGGTAGGCACCGAAGCCTTC

V gene: TRBV7-2
J gene: TRBJ1-1
clone size: NA
D gene: NA
CDR3 protein: CASSLEQLYNEAFF
CDR3 DNA: TGTGCCAGCAGCTTAGAACAGCTGTACAACGAAGCTTTCTTT

V gene: TRBV5-1
J gene: TRBJ2-7
clone size: few
D gene: TRBD1
CDR3 protein: CASSLGGTGPLEQYF
CDR3 DNA: TGCGCCAGCAGCTTGGGTGGGACAGGGCCCCTCGAGCAGTACTTC

V gene: TRBV2
J gene: TRBJ2-1
clone size: NA
D gene: TRBD1
CDR3 protein: CATKGQTINNEQFF
CDR3 DNA: TGTGCCACTAAGGGACAGACCATAAACAATGAGCAGTTCTTC

V gene: TRBV29-1
J gene: TRBJ1-4
clone size: once
D gene: TRBD1
CDR3 protein: CSVRGQGDSTNEKLFF
CDR3 DNA: TGCAGCGTAAGAGGACAGGGGGATTCAACTAATGAAAAACTGTTTTTT

V gene: TRBV7-3
J gene: TRBJ1-2
clone size: NA
D gene: NA
CDR3 protein: CASSAEVADSPLHYTF
CDR3 DNA: TGTGCCAGCAGCGCAGAGGTAGCGGATTCCCCCCTCCACTACACCTTC

V gene: TRBV7-2
J gene: TRBJ2-6
clone size: NA
D gene: NA
CDR3 protein: CASNLGSGNTEPFF
CDR3 DNA: TGTGCCAGCAACCTCGGCTCTGGGAACACTGAACCTTTCTTC